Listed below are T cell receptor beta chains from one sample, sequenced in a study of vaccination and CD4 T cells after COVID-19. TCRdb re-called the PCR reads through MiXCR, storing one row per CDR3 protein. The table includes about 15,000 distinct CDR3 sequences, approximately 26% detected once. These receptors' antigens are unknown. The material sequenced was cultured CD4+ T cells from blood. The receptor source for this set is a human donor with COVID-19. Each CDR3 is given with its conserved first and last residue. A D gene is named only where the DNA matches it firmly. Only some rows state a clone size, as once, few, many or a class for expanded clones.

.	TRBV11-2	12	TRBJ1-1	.	CASTLSTTEAFF	TGTGCCAGCACCCTTAGCACCACTGAAGCTTTCTTT
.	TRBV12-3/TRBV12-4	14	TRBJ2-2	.	CASNLGANTGELFF	TGTGCCAGCAACTTGGGGGCGAACACCGGGGAGCTGTTTTTT
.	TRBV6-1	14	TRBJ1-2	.	CASRTGGNPYGYTF	TGTGCCAGCAGAACGGGGGGGAACCCATATGGCTACACCTTC
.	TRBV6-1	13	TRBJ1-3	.	CASSEVGANTIYF	TGTGCCAGCAGTGAAGTGGGGGCGAACACCATATATTTT
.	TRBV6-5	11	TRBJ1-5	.	CASSLGWPQHF	TGTGCCAGCAGTTTAGGTTGGCCCCAGCATTTT
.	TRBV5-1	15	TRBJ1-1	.	CASSHGQLGGTEAFF	TGCGCCAGCAGCCACGGACAGCTCGGGGGCACTGAAGCTTTCTTT
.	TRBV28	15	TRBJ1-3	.	CASSSQGRGGNTIYF	TGTGCCAGCAGTTCACAGGGTCGAGGTGGAAACACCATATATTTT
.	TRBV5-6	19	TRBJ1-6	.	CASSREVPSGATYNSPLHF	TGTGCCAGCAGCCGGGAGGTCCCCTCGGGGGCAACCTATAATTCACCCCTCCACTTT
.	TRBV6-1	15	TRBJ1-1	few	CASSVLVLMNTEAFF	TGTGCCAGCAGTGTTTTAGTCCTCATGAACACTGAAGCTTTCTTT
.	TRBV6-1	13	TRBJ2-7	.	CASSPGRLTSQYF	TGTGCCAGCAGTCCGGGACGACTCACGTCGCAGTACTTC
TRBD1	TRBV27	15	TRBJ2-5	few	CASGAGTGNAETQYF	TGTGCCAGCGGGGCCGGGACAGGGAACGCGGAGACCCAGTACTTC
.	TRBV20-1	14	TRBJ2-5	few	CSASVTGTQETQYF	TGCAGTGCTAGCGTTACCGGGACCCAAGAGACCCAGTACTTC
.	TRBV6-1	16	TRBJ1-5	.	CATGRATQGGNQPQHF	TGTGCCACCGGGCGGGCAACCCAGGGCGGCAATCAGCCCCAGCATTTT
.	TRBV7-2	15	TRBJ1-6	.	CASSLDQGRASPLHF	TGTGCCAGCAGCTTAGATCAGGGCCGGGCTTCACCCCTCCACTTT
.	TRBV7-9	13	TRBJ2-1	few	CASSLEVAGEQFF	TGTGCCAGCAGCTTAGAAGTTGCGGGGGAGCAGTTCTTC
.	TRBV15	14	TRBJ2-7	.	CATVSFSVAYEQYF	TGTGCCACTGTGAGTTTTAGCGTTGCCTACGAGCAGTACTTC
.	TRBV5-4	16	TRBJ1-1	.	CASSLGTAEYRLEAFF	TGTGCCAGCAGCTTGGGGACAGCGGAATATCGTCTTGAAGCTTTCTTT
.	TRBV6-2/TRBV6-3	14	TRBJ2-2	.	CASSYAYPTGELFF	TGTGCCAGCAGTTACGCTTATCCAACCGGGGAGCTGTTTTTT
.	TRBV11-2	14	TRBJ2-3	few	CASSLVGVTDTQYF	TGTGCCAGCAGCTTAGTGGGTGTCACAGATACGCAGTATTTT
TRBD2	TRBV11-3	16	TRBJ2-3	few	CASSFRSGGRTDTQYF	TGTGCCAGCAGCTTCCGAAGCGGGGGCCGAACAGATACGCAGTATTTT
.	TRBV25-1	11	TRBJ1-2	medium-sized	CASSGLYGYTF	TGTGCCAGCAGTGGGCTTTACGGCTACACCTTC
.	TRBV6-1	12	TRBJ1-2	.	CASTGVYYGYTF	TGTGCCAGCACCGGGGTGTACTATGGCTACACCTTC
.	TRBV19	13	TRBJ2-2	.	CASSKFEGGELFF	TGTGCCAGTAGTAAATTCGAGGGGGGGGAGCTGTTTTTT
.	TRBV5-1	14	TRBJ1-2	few	CASSLSGGTYGYTF	TGCGCCAGCAGCTTGTCCGGGGGCACCTATGGCTACACCTTC
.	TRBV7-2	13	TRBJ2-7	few	CASSLGADYEQYF	TGTGCCAGCAGCTTGGGCGCTGACTACGAGCAGTACTTC
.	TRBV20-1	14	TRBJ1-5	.	CSARDAITGQPQHF	TGCAGTGCTAGAGATGCGATAACAGGTCAGCCCCAGCATTTT
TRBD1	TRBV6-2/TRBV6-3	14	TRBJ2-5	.	CASRGTGDQETQYF	TGTGCCAGCAGGGGGACAGGGGACCAAGAGACCCAGTACTTC
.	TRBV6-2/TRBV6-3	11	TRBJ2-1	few	CASSYGIEQFF	TGTGCCAGCAGTTACGGTATAGAGCAGTTCTTC
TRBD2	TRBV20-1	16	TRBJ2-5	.	CSARDVELAGGETQYF	TGCAGTGCTAGAGATGTAGAACTAGCGGGGGGTGAGACCCAGTACTTC
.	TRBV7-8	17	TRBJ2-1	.	CATKTGAGGGSYNEQFF	TGTGCCACGAAGACGGGGGCAGGGGGAGGCTCCTACAATGAGCAGTTCTTC
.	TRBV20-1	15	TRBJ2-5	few	CSALTRAHALETQYF	TGCAGTGCCCTAACCCGGGCCCATGCACTCGAGACCCAGTACTTC
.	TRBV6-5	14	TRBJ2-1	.	CASSYSDLYNEQFF	TGTGCCAGCAGTTACTCGGACCTGTACAATGAGCAGTTCTTC
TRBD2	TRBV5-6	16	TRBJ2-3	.	CASSVGLAGGAYTQYF	TGTGCCAGCAGCGTGGGACTAGCGGGGGGCGCATATACGCAGTATTTT
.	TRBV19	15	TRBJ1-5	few	CASSMWQSGNQPQHF	TGTGCCAGTAGTATGTGGCAGTCGGGCAATCAGCCCCAGCATTTT
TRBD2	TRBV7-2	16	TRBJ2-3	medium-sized	CASSLWAGLASDTQYF	TGTGCCAGCAGCCTCTGGGCGGGACTAGCGTCAGATACGCAGTATTTT
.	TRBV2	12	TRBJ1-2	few	CASNKQGKGYTF	TGTGCCAGCAATAAACAGGGAAAGGGCTACACCTTC
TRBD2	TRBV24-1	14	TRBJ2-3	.	CVTSGTSGVDTQYF	TGTGTCACCAGTGGTACTAGCGGGGTCGATACGCAGTATTTT
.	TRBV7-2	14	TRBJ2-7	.	CASSSNRVAYEQYF	TGTGCCAGCAGCTCTAACAGGGTTGCCTACGAGCAGTACTTC
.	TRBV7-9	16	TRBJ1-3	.	CASSSTKGPTGNTIYF	TGTGCCAGCAGCTCTACTAAGGGGCCTACTGGAAACACCATATATTTT
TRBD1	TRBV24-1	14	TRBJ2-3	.	CAISGTGGGNTQYF	TGTGCCATCTCCGGGACAGGGGGCGGAAATACGCAGTATTTT
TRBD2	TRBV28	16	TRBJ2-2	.	CASSSLAGGNTGELFF	TGTGCCAGCAGTTCGCTAGCGGGGGGAAACACCGGGGAGCTGTTTTTT
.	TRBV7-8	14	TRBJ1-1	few	CASSPQGSHTEAFF	TGTGCCAGCAGCCCCCAGGGAAGTCACACTGAAGCTTTCTTT
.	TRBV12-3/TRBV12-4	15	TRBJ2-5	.	CASRKGSTGSETQYF	TGTGCCAGCAGGAAGGGGTCAACAGGGTCAGAGACCCAGTACTTC
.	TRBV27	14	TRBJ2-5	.	CASSPGRYQETQYF	TGTGCCAGCAGCCCAGGACGCTACCAAGAGACCCAGTACTTC
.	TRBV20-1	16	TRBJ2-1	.	CSARRVLTPSGNEQFF	TGCAGTGCTAGACGGGTTTTGACTCCCTCGGGGAATGAGCAGTTCTTC
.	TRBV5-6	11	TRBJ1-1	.	CASSRDTEAFF	TGTGCCAGCAGTCGCGACACTGAAGCTTTCTTT
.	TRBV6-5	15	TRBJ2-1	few	CASSYSEGGGNEQFF	TGTGCCAGCAGTTACTCGGAGGGAGGGGGCAATGAGCAGTTCTTC
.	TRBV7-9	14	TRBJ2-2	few	CASSNRVDTGELFF	TGTGCCAGCAGCAACAGGGTCGACACCGGGGAGCTGTTTTTT
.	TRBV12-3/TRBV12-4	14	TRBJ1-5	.	CASSFSQPAGPQHF	TGTGCCAGCAGTTTTTCCCAACCCGCGGGACCCCAGCATTTT
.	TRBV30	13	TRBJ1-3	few	CAWIRDSGNTIYF	TGTGCCTGGATACGGGATTCTGGAAACACCATATATTTT
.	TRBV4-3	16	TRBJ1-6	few	CASSQDVGSLNSPLHF	TGCGCCAGCAGCCAAGATGTGGGGTCCCTAAATTCACCCCTCCACTTT
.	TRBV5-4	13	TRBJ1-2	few	CASSLGGGYGYTF	TGTGCCAGCAGCTTGGGGGGGGGCTATGGCTACACCTTC
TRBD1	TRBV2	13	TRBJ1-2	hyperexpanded	CASSELQGAGYTF	TGTGCCAGCAGTGAGCTTCAGGGGGCTGGCTACACCTTC
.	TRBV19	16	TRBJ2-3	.	CASSSRRKGDTDTQYF	TGTGCCAGTAGTTCGCGTAGAAAGGGGGACACAGATACGCAGTATTTT
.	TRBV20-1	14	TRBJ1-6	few	CSAREGRGYSPLHF	TGCAGTGCTAGGGAGGGGCGCGGGTATTCACCCCTCCACTTT
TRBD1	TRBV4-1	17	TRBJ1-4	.	CASSQQSTGVWGEKLFF	TGCGCCAGCAGCCAACAATCTACAGGGGTCTGGGGTGAAAAACTGTTTTTT
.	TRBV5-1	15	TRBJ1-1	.	CASSLAGTMNTEAFF	TGCGCCAGCAGCTTGGCCGGCACCATGAACACTGAAGCTTTCTTT